This entry concerns a single T cell receptor (beta chain). Its antigen has not been determined. No base qualities exist here, and no much larger clone lies one base off it. As encoded in the germline V gene, CDR1 is KGHSH while CDR2 is LQKENI. From cysteine to phenylalanine, the CDR3 is 16 amino acids long. Just the 48-base CDR3 DNA is kept, in frame starting at base 1. V and J are truncated by 0 bases and 0 bases respectively, leaving an intervening sequence of 11 bases. The method behind the library was the immunoSEQ multiplex PCR assay. TCRdb obtained this table from immuneACCESS and retained in-frame rearrangements with V and J assigned. These tables miss some clones; where compared with another copy, unresolved V genes account for less than half of the shortfall, and the remainder is unexplained. This sample is represented by hundreds of thousands of clones; roughly 90% of them were singletons. The ten most abundant clones make up over 5.5% of the sample.

This sample was included in a study of control samples from healthy donors and cancer patients (dated by TCRdb to the early 2020s). This clonotype originated in a middle-aged man with head and neck cancer. The rearrangement joined TRBV18 to TRBJ1-2; matching of 6 bases hints at TRBD1 as the D gene. Material: PBMCs. The DNA sequence is as follows: TGTGCCAGCTCACCACCTCCGGGGGCGTCTAACTATGGCTACACCTTC. Its translation is CASSPPPGASNYGYTF. Outside the CDR3, residues come from the reference TRBV18 and TRBJ1-2 proteins, so the full variable domain is: NAGVMQNPRHLVRRRGQEARLRCSPMKGHSHVYWYRQLPEEGLKFMVYLQKENIIDESGMPKERFSAEFPKEGPSILRIQQVVRGDSAAYFCASSPPPGASNYGYTFGSGTRLTVV.